These 30 T cell receptor beta chains came from one sample sequenced in a study of T cells in Graves' hyperthyroidism and ophthalmopathy. TCR beta CDR3 region amplification was performed from RNA transcripts. In the first-round RT-PCR of the TCR CDR3, the HTBI primer set was used. TCRdb re-derived calls from the multiplex PCR reads in MiXCR, one entry per CDR3 protein. This sample has hundreds of thousands of distinct CDR3 sequences, with about 14% found just once. Sequencing was performed on blood. These receptors were taken from a woman between 18 and 29 years old with Graves' hyperthyroidism.

In its sample, this clonotype was seen many times. The CDR3 reads CASSRSVFQDSVELFF. The CDR3 nucleotides read TGTGCCAGCAGCCGTTCCGTATTTCAGGATTCGGTGGAGCTGTTTTTT. The chain links TRBV6-1 to TRBJ2-2; D gene ambiguous. Germline V gene lookup returns CDR1 MNHNS and CDR2 SASEGT. The CDR3 has 16 residues. The V and J ends lost 6 bases and 10 bases respectively, with 24 bases between them.

This clonotype was counted ten times or more. V usage is TRBV6-2 or TRBV6-3 and J usage is TRBJ2-5; D is perhaps TRBD2 (6 bases). CDR3 length: 13 amino acids. Trimming removed 2 bases at V and 5 bases at J, with 9 bases between. CDR1 is MNHEY, CDR2 SVGEGT, per germline. The CDR3 DNA follows: TGTGCCAGCAGTTACCGCCGGGAGGAGACCCAGTACTTC. Its protein product is CASSYRREETQYF.

This clonotype has more than one count but fewer than ten. The V call is TRBV20-1, the J call TRBJ2-3, with TRBD1 as a possible D gene (6 bases). The CDR3 sequence is 14 residues long. V lost 7 bases and J 2 bases, leaving 16 bases between the germline ends. The germline gives CDR1 DFQATT, CDR2 SNEGSKA (reference sequence). The CDR3 here is CSGEGVGYTDTQYF. The CDR3 bases are TGCAGTGGAGAGGGGGTGGGGTACACAGATACGCAGTATTTT.

A single count supports this clonotype. The chain links TRBV11-2 to TRBJ2-1; D ambiguous. V shed 5 bases and J shed 8 bases, with 16 bases lying between them. The CDR3 runs to 14 residues. Germline values: CDR1 SGHAT, CDR2 FQNNGV. The CDR3 nucleotides read TGTGCCAGCAGCCGTGATGTGATGTCGGATGAGCAGTTCTTC. It codes for CASSRDVMSDEQFF.

There are many counts of this clonotype. The genes are TRBV3-1 and TRBJ2-7; no clear D. Germline V gene sequence: CDR1 LGHDT, CDR2 YNNKEL (reference sequence). Trimming took off 1 base at V and 5 bases at J, with 12 bases between the two ends. CDR3 length: 14 residues. The CDR3 loop is CASSQVGSRDEQYF. The CDR3 nucleotides read TGTGCCAGCAGCCAAGTTGGTAGCCGGGACGAGCAGTACTTC.

Ten or more counts support this clonotype. The chain carries TRBV20-1 and TRBJ2-7; D remains ambiguous. This CDR3 spans 14 amino acids. Germline V gene lookup returns CDR1 DFQATT and CDR2 SNEGSKA (reference sequence). Between the trimmed V and J ends, which lost 6 bases and 0 bases, there was a span of 15 bases. CDR3 amino acids: CSASWAPSSYEQYF. The CDR3 region has the DNA TGCAGTGCCTCCTGGGCCCCATCCTCCTACGAGCAGTACTTC.

In its sample, this clonotype was seen many times. The chain combines TRBV11-2 with TRBJ2-1; possibly TRBD1 for D (6 bases). There are 15 residues in the CDR3. Trimming left V 1 base short and J 5 bases short, with 12 bases between. The germline V gene encodes CDR1 SGHAT and CDR2 FQNNGV. CDR3 sequence: CASSLGPGANNEQFF. CDR3 DNA: TGTGCCAGCAGCTTAGGTCCAGGGGCCAACAATGAGCAGTTCTTC.

This sequence joins TRBV27 and TRBJ1-6; D possibly corresponds to TRBD1 (5 bases). V dropped 4 bases and J dropped 9 bases, with 19 bases sitting between them. The CDR3 spans 16 residues. The germline V gene encodes CDR1 MNHEY and CDR2 SMNVEV (reference sequence). The CDR3 loop is CASSSQGSPLGSPLHF. CDR3 in DNA: TGTGCCAGCAGTTCCCAGGGAAGCCCTTTAGGTTCACCCCTCCACTTT.

This clonotype showed up many times. The V call is TRBV12-3 or TRBV12-4, the J call TRBJ1-5; D is undetermined. This CDR3 is built from 13 residues. The V and J ends lost 6 bases and 6 bases respectively, with 12 bases between them. The CDR3 bases are TGTGCCAGCAGCCTTACGGGGAGTCAGCCCCAGCATTTT. Translating gives CASSLTGSQPQHF.

The genes are TRBV24-1 and TRBJ1-2; the match to TRBD1 covers 7 bases. The junction had 8 bases not matched to a gene; V was cut back by 3 bases and J by 8 bases. Per germline, CDR1 KGHDR and CDR2 SFDVKD. This CDR3 is built from 14 residues. Written as DNA, the CDR3 is TGTGCCACCAGTGATACCACAGGGGAGGAAGGCTACACCTTC. As protein: CATSDTTGEEGYTF.

This clonotype was seen ten or more times. V gene TRBV11-2 combines with J gene TRBJ2-7; 14 bases are a match to TRBD2. From germline, CDR1 is SGHAT and CDR2 FQNNGV. J lost 3 bases, V lost 5 bases, and 3 bases had no gene match. CDR3 length equals 15 residues. The CDR3 region has the DNA TGTGCCAGCAGCGATGGGACTAGCGGGAGCTACGAGCAGTACTTC. Protein: CASSDGTSGSYEQYF. The variable domain in full, completed from reference TRBV11-2 and TRBJ2-7, reads EAGVAQSPRYKIIEKRQSVAFWCNPISGHATLYWYQQILGQGPKLLIQFQNNGVVDDSQLPKDRFSAERLKGVDSTLKIQPAKLEDSAVYLCASSDGTSGSYEQYFGPGTRLTVT.

This clonotype came up many times. The V call is TRBV11-2, the J call TRBJ2-5; D is uncertain. V was shortened by 0 bases and J by 2 bases, with 7 bases between the two germline ends. The CDR3 runs to 14 residues. The germline V gene has CDR1 SGHAT and CDR2 FQNNGV. This CDR3 reads CASSLEHFQETQYF. The CDR3 nucleotides read TGTGCCAGCAGCTTAGAACATTTTCAAGAGACCCAGTACTTC. Combining the CDR3 with reference TRBV11-2 and TRBJ2-5 gives the whole variable domain EAGVAQSPRYKIIEKRQSVAFWCNPISGHATLYWYQQILGQGPKLLIQFQNNGVVDDSQLPKDRFSAERLKGVDSTLKIQPAKLEDSAVYLCASSLEHFQETQYFGPGTRLLVL.

The V call is TRBV27, the J call TRBJ1-5; 8 positions match TRBD1. Trimming cost V 0 bases and J 2 bases; bases outside gene matches: 6. Per germline, CDR1 MNHEY and CDR2 SMNVEV (reference sequence). There are 17 residues in the CDR3. For the CDR3, the DNA is TGTGCCAGCAGTTTATCGGGACAGGTATATCGCAATCAGCCCCAGCATTTT. Its translation is CASSLSGQVYRNQPQHF.

In this sample, this clonotype turned up many times. This rearrangement joins TRBV5-1 to TRBJ2-3; the D is unclear. V lost 1 base to trimming and J lost 2 bases, with 5 bases between them. The CDR3 sequence is 13 residues long. Germline CDR1 SGHRS, CDR2 YFSETQ. The CDR3 here is CASSLRHTDTQYF. The CDR3 DNA follows: TGCGCCAGCAGCTTGAGACACACAGATACGCAGTATTTT.

This clonotype was found a few times. The rearrangement joins TRBV5-6 to TRBJ1-4, with 9 nucleotides matching TRBD1. J was trimmed by 9 bases and V by 3 bases; bases with no gene match: 9. CDR1 SGHDT and CDR2 YYEEEE come from the germline V gene. CDR3 length: 15 amino acids. CDR3 in DNA: TGTGCCAGCAGCTACCCGGGACAGGGTAGACAAAAACTGTTTTTT. Its translation is CASSYPGQGRQKLFF.

This clonotype was observed many times. The gene calls are TRBV6-1 and TRBJ2-7, with D possibly TRBD1 on 6 matching bases. CDR1 is MNHNS, CDR2 SASEGT, per germline. The V end lost 7 bases, the J end lost 2 bases, and 15 bases lay between the germline ends. The CDR3 extends over 14 amino acids. DNA of the CDR3: TGTGCCAGCACCCCCGGACACAGGGCCTACGAGCAGTACTTC. It encodes CASTPGHRAYEQYF.

Ten or more counts support this clonotype. This rearrangement joins TRBV12-3 or TRBV12-4 to TRBJ2-1; the match to TRBD2 covers 7 bases. The CDR3 has 17 amino acids. V shed 5 bases and J 0 bases; nucleotides not matched to a gene: 10. CDR3 amino acids: CASSGGVGPSSYNEQFF. In DNA form, the CDR3 reads TGTGCCAGCAGTGGGGGGGTGGGACCTAGCTCCTACAATGAGCAGTTCTTC.

This clonotype was detected only a few times. This chain links TRBV6-1 with TRBJ2-7; perhaps D is TRBD1 or TRBD2 (6 bases each). The CDR3 covers 14 residues. V lost 5 bases to trimming and J lost 6 bases, with 17 bases between them. Germline CDR1 is MNHNS and CDR2 is SASEGT. Here the CDR3 DNA reads TGTGCCAGCAGTAAGGGGGGCATAATATCCGAGCAGTACTTC. Amino acid sequence: CASSKGGIISEQYF.

The chain recombines TRBV7-8 with TRBJ1-2, with 8 bases identical to TRBD1. This CDR3 is 15 amino acids long. The germline CDR1 and CDR2 sequences are SGHVS and FQNEAQ. V lost 4 bases to trimming and J lost 0 bases; unmatched junction nucleotides: 4. As DNA, the CDR3 is TGTGCCAGCAGCTCACGACAGGGGACTAACTATGGCTACACCTTC. It specifies CASSSRQGTNYGYTF.

In this sample, this clonotype turned up many times. The chain uses TRBV30 and TRBJ1-6, with 7 bases fitting TRBD1. V shed 1 base, J shed 10 bases, and the junction held 10 bases outside the gene matches. The V gene's germline CDR1 is GTSNPN and CDR2 SVGIG (reference sequence). The CDR3 is 15 amino acids. The DNA for the CDR3 is TGTGCCTGGAGTGATGGGAAGGGGGCTCCCTCACCCCTCCACTTT. Translation: CAWSDGKGAPSPLHF. The full variable domain, rest sourced from reference TRBV30 and TRBJ1-6, is SQTIHQWPATLVQPVGSPLSLECTVEGTSNPNLYWYRQAAGRGLQLLFYSVGIGQISSEVPQNLSASRPQDRQFILSSKKLLLSDSGFYLCAWSDGKGAPSPLHFGNGTRLTVT.

This clonotype was found many times. The V and J genes are TRBV2 and TRBJ2-7; 8 bases line up with TRBD1. The CDR3 is 13 amino acids. Trimming at V came to 7 bases and at J to 6 bases, leaving 8 bases not matched to a gene. Germline V gene sequence: CDR1 SNHLY, CDR2 FYNNEI. CDR3 loop: CASTAVTGGEQYF. Written as DNA, the CDR3 is TGTGCCAGCACGGCCGTAACAGGGGGCGAGCAGTACTTC.

This clonotype was picked up many times. V gene TRBV9 combines with J gene TRBJ2-1, with D uncertain. V gave up 0 bases and J gave up 8 bases, with 12 bases separating them. Germline CDR1 and CDR2: SGDLS and YYNGEE. The CDR3 length is 14 residues. Here the CDR3 reads CASSVGPGNYEQFF. CDR3 nucleotides: TGTGCCAGCAGCGTAGGCCCAGGAAACTATGAGCAGTTCTTC. Together with reference TRBV9 and TRBJ2-1, the CDR3 gives the full variable domain: DSGVTQTPKHLITATGQRVTLRCSPRSGDLSVYWYQQSLDQGLQFLIQYYNGEERAKGNILERFSAQQFPDLHSELNLSSLELGDSALYFCASSVGPGNYEQFFGPGTRLTVL.

This clonotype was detected many times. The chain couples TRBV5-8 to TRBJ2-3; no clear D gene. Germline assignment: CDR1 SGHTS and CDR2 YDEGEE. V shed 4 bases and J shed 7 bases, with 10 bases lying between them. The CDR3 extends over 12 amino acids. The CDR3, as DNA: TGTGCCAGCAGCCGGCAGTGGAATACGCAGTATTTT. This sequence encodes CASSRQWNTQYF.

This clonotype was seen repeatedly, ten times or more. This sequence joins TRBV6-1 and TRBJ2-7, with D maybe TRBD1 (6 bases). V lost 6 bases to trimming and J lost 1 base, with 13 bases between them. The CDR3 runs 14 residues. Germline lookup yields CDR1 MNHNS and CDR2 SASEGT. The CDR3 coding sequence is TGTGCCAGCAGCGAAAGGACAGCTTCCTACGAGCAGTACTTC. The encoded protein is CASSERTASYEQYF.

Worth noting for this clonotype: A much larger clone is a single base away; this may be a read error. The chain uses TRBV20-1 and TRBJ2-5; D gene uncertain. The end of the DNA fits TRBJ2-1 better, so the J call may be wrong. The CDR3 has 12 residues. CDR1 and CDR2 (germline): DFQATT, SNEGSKA (reference sequence). The CDR3 loop reads CSAPATTETQFF. CDR3 coding DNA: TGCAGTGCTCCCGCCACCACTGAGACCCAGTTCTTC.

This clonotype appeared many times. The rearrangement uses TRBV11-2 and TRBJ2-1, with TRBD1 matching over 10 bases. J gave up 8 bases and V 4 bases, and 8 bases lay outside the gene matches. The length of the CDR3 is 15 residues. The germline gives CDR1 SGHAT, CDR2 FQNNGV. CDR3 loop: CASSSYGTGAYEQFF. The DNA for the CDR3 is TGTGCCAGCAGCTCCTACGGGACAGGGGCGTATGAGCAGTTCTTC.

This clonotype came up many times. The CDR3 DNA follows: TGTGCCAGCAGTTTCCGTGAGGGAGTCCTAGCAGAGCAGTACTTC. Its protein product is CASSFREGVLAEQYF. V is TRBV27 and J is TRBJ2-7; TRBD2 might be the D (5 bases). Germline assignment: CDR1 MNHEY and CDR2 SMNVEV (reference sequence). Trimming stripped 3 bases from V and 7 bases from J, with 19 bases between. The CDR3 length is 15 residues.

There are many counts of this clonotype. This chain links TRBV12-3 or TRBV12-4 with TRBJ2-3, with D possibly matching TRBD1 (6 bases). V was cut by 3 bases and J by 0 bases, with 13 bases left in between. The length of the CDR3 is 16 residues. The CDR3 here is CASSLDSQASTDTQYF. CDR3 bases: TGTGCCAGCAGTTTGGACAGTCAAGCTAGCACAGATACGCAGTATTTT.

This clonotype was seen ten or more times. This chain joins TRBV18 and TRBJ2-1; the D is unclear. The ends were cut back, 6 bases at V and 4 bases at J, with 7 bases in the middle. Germline V gene sequence: CDR1 KGHSH, CDR2 LQKENI. The CDR3 is 12 residues long. CDR3 sequence: CASSREYNEQFF. In nucleotides, the CDR3 is TGTGCCAGCTCCCGCGAATACAATGAGCAGTTCTTC.

This clonotype turned up a few times. The chain employs TRBV6-2 or TRBV6-3 and TRBJ2-7; unclear D gene. Looked up from germline, CDR1 is MNHEY and CDR2 is SVGEGT. V gave up 2 bases and J gave up 2 bases, with 13 bases separating them. The CDR3 consists of 15 residues. The CDR3 reads CASSYQTDGPYEQYF. CDR3 DNA sequence: TGTGCCAGCAGTTACCAAACCGACGGACCCTACGAGCAGTACTTC.